The 20 T cell receptor beta chains given below trace back to one sample, sequenced in a study of T cells in Graves' hyperthyroidism and ophthalmopathy. The TCR beta CDR3 regions underwent amplification using RNA transcripts as the source. Carried out on the TCR CDR3, a first-round RT-PCR used the HTBI primer set. MiXCR, applied by TCRdb to the multiplex PCR reads, yields one record per CDR3 protein. The table includes over 700,000 distinct CDR3 sequences, 38% detected once. The sequencing input was blood. The receptors here all came from a man aged 18 to 29 with Graves' hyperthyroidism.

The chain carries TRBV7-2 and TRBJ2-7; no firm D call. This CDR3 comprises 13 residues. With 3 bases removed from V and 2 bases from J, the gap between germline ends came to 8 bases. CDR1 is SGHTA, CDR2 FQGNSA, per germline. The CDR3 nucleotides are TGTGCCAGCAGCTTTGCTGGACCCTACGAGCAGTACTTC. It yields the protein CASSFAGPYEQYF.

This clonotype appeared many times. This sequence joins TRBV20-1 and TRBJ1-1; D gene uncertain. The CDR3 consists of 11 residues. The germline CDR1 and CDR2 sequences are DFQATT and SNEGSKA (reference sequence). V gave up 6 bases and J gave up 1 base, with 6 bases separating them. CDR3 DNA sequence: TGCAGTGCCTTAAGGAACACTGAAGCTTTCTTT. Protein: CSALRNTEAFF.

CDR3 amino acids: CASSLEPVSYEQYF. The CDR3 bases are TGTGCCAGCAGCTTGGAGCCGGTCTCCTACGAGCAGTACTTC. This chain joins TRBV7-6 and TRBJ2-7; no definite D call. The V gene lost 3 bases and the J gene lost 0 bases, with 9 bases spanning the gap. Germline V lookup: CDR1 SGHVS, CDR2 FNYEAQ. CDR3 length: 14 residues.

In its sample, this clonotype was seen many times. This chain links TRBV9 with TRBJ1-5, with no clear D. This CDR3 is built from 15 residues. The germline gives CDR1 SGDLS, CDR2 YYNGEE. Trimming shortened V by 2 bases and J by 3 bases, and 12 bases separated the two germline ends. The CDR3 protein is CASSVEGLVNQPQHF. DNA for the CDR3: TGTGCCAGCAGCGTCGAAGGTTTGGTCAATCAGCCCCAGCATTTT.

The J gene is TRBJ1-2, the V gene TRBV7-2; D gene unclear. The CDR3 is 16 amino acids. From germline, CDR1 is SGHTA and CDR2 FQGNSA. V lost 4 bases and J 1 base, leaving 16 bases between the germline ends. The CDR3 DNA reads TGTGCCAGCAGCTCAGTCGCGGGAAGCCTTAACTATGGCTACACCTTC. This codes for CASSSVAGSLNYGYTF.

This rearrangement joins TRBV19 to TRBJ2-5; 10 bases match TRBD2. The CDR3 covers 16 residues. Trimming at V came to 0 bases and at J to 3 bases, leaving 4 bases not matched to a gene. CDR1 is LNHDA and CDR2 is SQIVND in the germline V gene (reference sequence). CDR3 in amino acids: CASSIDPLAGEETQYF. The CDR3 region has the DNA TGTGCCAGTAGTATAGATCCGCTAGCGGGGGAAGAGACCCAGTACTTC.

This clonotype occurred many times. The chain carries TRBV7-6 and TRBJ1-4; TRBD1 aligns across 8 bases. The length of the CDR3 is 17 residues. Germline-derived CDR1 and CDR2 are SGHVS and FNYEAQ. Trimming at V came to 5 bases and at J to 8 bases, leaving 16 bases not matched to a gene. In DNA, the CDR3 is TGTGCCAGCAGCCAGTTTCCCCGACAGGGGTCGAACGAAAAACTGTTTTTT. This sequence encodes CASSQFPRQGSNEKLFF.

As to this clonotype: A read error is possible here, since a much larger clone lies one base away. The missing conserved phenylalanine or tryptophan at the end of this CDR3 makes a read error likely. This chain links TRBV9 with TRBJ2-5; D is possibly TRBD1 (5 bases). V was trimmed by 4 bases and J by 5 bases, leaving 18 bases between them. Germline-derived CDR1 and CDR2 are SGDLS and YYNGEE. The length of the CDR3 is 15 residues. Here the CDR3 DNA reads TGTGCCAGCAGCTTAGTGGAGCAGGGATGGGAGACCCAGTACCTC. Amino acids: CASSLVEQGWETQYL.

This clonotype has only a few counts. The chain combines TRBV20-1 with TRBJ2-7; D uncertain. Germline V gene lookup returns CDR1 DFQATT and CDR2 SNEGSKA (reference sequence). The CDR3 runs 14 residues. V was shortened by 0 bases and J by 2 bases, with 11 bases between the two germline ends. The chain's CDR3 is CSARDRGRAYEQYF. In DNA form, the CDR3 reads TGCAGTGCTAGAGATCGAGGCCGTGCCTACGAGCAGTACTTC.

This sequence joins TRBV12-3 or TRBV12-4 and TRBJ2-2; D is tentatively TRBD1 or TRBD2 (5 bases each). The CDR3 loop spans 14 amino acids. With 7 bases removed from V and 0 bases from J, the gap between germline ends came to 9 bases. The chain's CDR3 is CASKGRTNTGELFF. CDR3 DNA: TGTGCCAGCAAGGGACGTACGAACACCGGGGAGCTGTTTTTT.

The table lists this clonotype with a few counts. The J gene is TRBJ2-7, the V gene TRBV20-1; unclear D gene. The CDR3 totals 14 residues. In germline, CDR1 is DFQATT, CDR2 SNEGSKA (reference sequence). Trimming pared 1 base from V and 3 bases from J, leaving 13 bases between. The CDR3 sequence: CSARGVQQYYEQYF. The DNA of the CDR3 is TGCAGTGCTAGAGGGGTACAGCAATACTACGAGCAGTACTTC.

The CDR3 coding sequence is TGTGCCAGCAGTTCCTCGGACAGGGGGGAAGAGACCCAGTACTTC. The encoded protein is CASSSSDRGEETQYF. The chain is built from TRBV12-3 or TRBV12-4 and TRBJ2-5; the match to TRBD1 covers 10 bases. There are 15 residues in the CDR3. Trimming at V came to 4 bases and at J to 3 bases, leaving 5 bases not matched to a gene.

The chain is built from TRBV9 and TRBJ2-3; D tentatively fits TRBD1 or TRBD2 (5 bases each). Germline values: CDR1 SGDLS, CDR2 YYNGEE. The V gene lost 0 bases and the J gene lost 1 base, with 9 bases spanning the gap. This CDR3 has 15 residues. In DNA, the CDR3 is TGTGCCAGCAGCGTAGGGGACGGGGGCACAGATACGCAGTATTTT. Its translation is CASSVGDGGTDTQYF.

The chain combines TRBV25-1 with TRBJ2-3, with D uncertain. This CDR3 region has 13 residues. Trimming stripped 3 bases from V and 1 base from J, with 5 bases between. Germline V CDR1 and CDR2: MGHDK, SYGVNS. The CDR3 DNA follows: TGTGCCAGCAGTGATTCGGGCACAGATACGCAGTATTTT. Protein sequence: CASSDSGTDTQYF. The full variable domain, in which reference TRBV25-1 and TRBJ2-3 provide the parts outside the CDR3, is EADIYQTPRYLVIGTGKKITLECSQTMGHDKMYWYQQDPGMELHLIHYSYGVNSTEKGDLSSESTVSRIRTEHFPLTLESARPSHTSQYLCASSDSGTDTQYFGPGTRLTVL.

In its sample, this clonotype was seen a few times. The V call is TRBV7-2, the J call TRBJ1-1; D not certain. This CDR3 region has 16 residues. The V and J ends lost 1 base and 0 bases respectively, with 12 bases between them. The germline CDR1 and CDR2 sequences are SGHTA and FQGNSA. CDR3 DNA sequence: TGTGCCAGCAGCTTAGTAGGTCAGGCCATGAACACTGAAGCTTTCTTT. This codes for CASSLVGQAMNTEAFF.

The chain has TRBV11-2 and TRBJ2-5; D is ambiguous. Germline V gene lookup returns CDR1 SGHAT and CDR2 FQNNGV. Trimming pared 4 bases from V and 3 bases from J, leaving 9 bases between. The CDR3 has 13 residues. CDR3 coding DNA: TGTGCCAGCAGCTGGGCTAGTAAAGAGACCCAGTACTTC. Its translation is CASSWASKETQYF.

This clonotype has a count of ten or more. The rearrangement uses TRBV7-2 and TRBJ1-2; tentatively, D is TRBD1 (6 bases). The CDR3 extends over 15 amino acids. The germline V and J ends were trimmed by 5 bases and 5 bases, with 18 bases remaining between them. Per germline, CDR1 SGHTA and CDR2 FQGNSA. The CDR3 loop reads CASSPTDRGSYGYTF. The CDR3, as DNA: TGTGCCAGCAGCCCGACGGACAGAGGCTCATATGGCTACACCTTC. The full variable domain, with the rest looked up from reference TRBV7-2 and TRBJ1-2, is GAGVSQSPSNKVTEKGKDVELRCDPISGHTALYWYRQSLGQGLEFLIYFQGNSAPDKSGLPSDRFSAERTGGSVSTLTIQRTQQEDSAVYLCASSPTDRGSYGYTFGSGTRLTVV.

The V call is TRBV19, the J call TRBJ1-1; a weak D match, TRBD1 (5 bases). The CDR3 is 15 amino acids. The germline V and J ends were trimmed by 0 bases and 0 bases, with 8 bases remaining between them. Germline assignment: CDR1 LNHDA and CDR2 SQIVND (reference sequence). As DNA, the CDR3 is TGTGCCAGTAGTATAGATGAGGGGATGAACACTGAAGCTTTCTTT. Encoded protein: CASSIDEGMNTEAFF.

The table lists this clonotype with many counts. This chain uses TRBV15 with TRBJ1-3, with unresolved D. This CDR3 region has 17 residues. With 0 bases removed from V and 4 bases from J, the gap between germline ends came to 16 bases. The germline V gene has CDR1 LNHNV and CDR2 YYDKDF (reference sequence). The DNA for the CDR3 is TGTGCCACCAGCAGAGATTCGGCCAGATATTCCGGAAACACCATATATTTT. The encoded protein is CATSRDSARYSGNTIYF.

This clonotype has only a few counts. This chain uses TRBV28 with TRBJ1-5; D gene uncertain. The CDR3 loop spans 13 amino acids. Trimming stripped 6 bases from V and 6 bases from J, with 12 bases between. Germline CDR1 MDHEN, CDR2 SYDVKM. In DNA form, the CDR3 reads TGTGCCAGCAGAGAGGTTTTAAGTCAGCCCCAGCATTTT. Translated, it gives CASREVLSQPQHF.